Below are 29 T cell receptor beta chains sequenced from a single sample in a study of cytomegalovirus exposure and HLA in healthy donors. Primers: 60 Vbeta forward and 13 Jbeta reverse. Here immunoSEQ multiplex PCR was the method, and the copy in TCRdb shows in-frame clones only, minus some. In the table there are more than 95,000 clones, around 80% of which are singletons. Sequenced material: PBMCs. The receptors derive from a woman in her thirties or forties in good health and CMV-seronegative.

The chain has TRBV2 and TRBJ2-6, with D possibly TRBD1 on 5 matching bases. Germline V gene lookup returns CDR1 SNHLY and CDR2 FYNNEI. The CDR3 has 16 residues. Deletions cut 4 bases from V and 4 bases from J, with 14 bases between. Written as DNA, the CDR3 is TGTGCCAGCAGTGGGGCAGGGCATACCGGGGCCAACGTCCTGACTTTC. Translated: CASSGAGHTGANVLTF.

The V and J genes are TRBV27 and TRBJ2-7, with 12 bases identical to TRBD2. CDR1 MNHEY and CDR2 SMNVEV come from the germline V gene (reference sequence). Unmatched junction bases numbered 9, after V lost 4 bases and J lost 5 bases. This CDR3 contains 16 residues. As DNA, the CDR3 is TGTGCCAGCAGTTATATTTCGACTAGCGGGAGAGACGAGCAGTACTTC. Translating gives CASSYISTSGRDEQYF.

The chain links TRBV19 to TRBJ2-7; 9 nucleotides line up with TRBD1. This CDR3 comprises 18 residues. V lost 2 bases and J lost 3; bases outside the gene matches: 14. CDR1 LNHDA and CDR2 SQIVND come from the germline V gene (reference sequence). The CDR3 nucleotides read TGTGCCAGTAGTATAAGCTCGGGGGGACAGGGATTCTTCTACGAGCAGTACTTC. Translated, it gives CASSISSGGQGFFYEQYF.

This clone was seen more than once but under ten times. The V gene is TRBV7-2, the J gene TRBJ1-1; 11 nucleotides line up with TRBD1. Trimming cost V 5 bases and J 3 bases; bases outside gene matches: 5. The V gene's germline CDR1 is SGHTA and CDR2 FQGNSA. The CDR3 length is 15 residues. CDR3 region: CASSKGQGADTEAFF. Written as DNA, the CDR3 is TGTGCCAGCAGCAAAGGACAGGGGGCGGACACTGAAGCTTTCTTT.

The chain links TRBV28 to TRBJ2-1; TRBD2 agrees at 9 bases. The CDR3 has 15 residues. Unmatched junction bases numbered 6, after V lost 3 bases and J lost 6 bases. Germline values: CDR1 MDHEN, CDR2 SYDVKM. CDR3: CASSFLAGGINEQFF. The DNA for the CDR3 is TGTGCCAGCAGTTTCCTGGCGGGAGGGATCAATGAGCAGTTCTTC.

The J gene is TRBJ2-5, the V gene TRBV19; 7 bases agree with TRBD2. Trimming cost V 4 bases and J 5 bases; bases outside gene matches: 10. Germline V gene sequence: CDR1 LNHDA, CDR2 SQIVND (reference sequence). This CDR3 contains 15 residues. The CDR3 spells CASSTPTSSLETQYF. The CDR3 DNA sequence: TGTGCCAGTAGTACCCCGACTAGCTCTTTGGAGACCCAGTACTTC.

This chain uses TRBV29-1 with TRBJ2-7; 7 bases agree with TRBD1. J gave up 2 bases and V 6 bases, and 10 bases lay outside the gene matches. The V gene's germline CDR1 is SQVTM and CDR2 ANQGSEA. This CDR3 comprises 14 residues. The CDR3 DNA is TGCAGCGTAACCGGGACAGATGTTACCTACGAGCAGTACTTC. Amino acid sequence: CSVTGTDVTYEQYF.

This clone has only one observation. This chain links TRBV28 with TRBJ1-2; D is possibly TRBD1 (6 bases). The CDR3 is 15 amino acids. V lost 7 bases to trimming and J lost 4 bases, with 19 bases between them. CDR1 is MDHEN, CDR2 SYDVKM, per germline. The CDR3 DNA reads TGTGCCAGCAACCTTCAGGTCAGGGGCGGCTATGGCTACACCTTC. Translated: CASNLQVRGGYGYTF.

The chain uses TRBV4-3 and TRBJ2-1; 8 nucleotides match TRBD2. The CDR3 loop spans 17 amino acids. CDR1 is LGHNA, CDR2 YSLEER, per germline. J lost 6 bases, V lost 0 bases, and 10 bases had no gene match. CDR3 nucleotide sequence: TGCGCCAGCAGCCAAGATGGAACAGCGGGAGCTTCCAATGAGCAGTTCTTC. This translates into CASSQDGTAGASNEQFF.

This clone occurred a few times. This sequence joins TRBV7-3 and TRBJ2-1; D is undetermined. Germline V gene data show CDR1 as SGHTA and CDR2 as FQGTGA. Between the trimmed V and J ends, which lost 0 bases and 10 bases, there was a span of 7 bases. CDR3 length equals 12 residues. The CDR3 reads CASSLTRWEQFF. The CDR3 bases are TGTGCCAGCAGCTTAACGAGGTGGGAGCAGTTCTTC.

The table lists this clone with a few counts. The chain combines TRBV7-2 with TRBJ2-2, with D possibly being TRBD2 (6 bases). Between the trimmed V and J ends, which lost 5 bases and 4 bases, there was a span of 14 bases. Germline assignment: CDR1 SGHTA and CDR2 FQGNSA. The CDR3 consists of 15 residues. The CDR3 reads CASSPPGVGTGELFF. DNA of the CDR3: TGTGCCAGCAGCCCGCCGGGGGTGGGCACCGGGGAGCTGTTTTTT.

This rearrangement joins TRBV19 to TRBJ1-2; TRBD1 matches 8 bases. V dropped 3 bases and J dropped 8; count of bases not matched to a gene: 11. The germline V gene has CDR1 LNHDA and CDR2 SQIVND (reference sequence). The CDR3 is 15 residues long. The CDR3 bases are TGTGCCAGTAGTATCGGACAGGGAGCTTTCGGAGGCTACACCTTC. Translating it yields CASSIGQGAFGGYTF.

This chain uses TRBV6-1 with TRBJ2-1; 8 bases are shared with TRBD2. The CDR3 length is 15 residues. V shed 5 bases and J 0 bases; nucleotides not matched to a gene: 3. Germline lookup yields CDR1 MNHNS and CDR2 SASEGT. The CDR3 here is CASSPLAGSYNEQFF. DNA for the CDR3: TGTGCCAGCAGTCCTCTAGCGGGCTCCTACAATGAGCAGTTCTTC.

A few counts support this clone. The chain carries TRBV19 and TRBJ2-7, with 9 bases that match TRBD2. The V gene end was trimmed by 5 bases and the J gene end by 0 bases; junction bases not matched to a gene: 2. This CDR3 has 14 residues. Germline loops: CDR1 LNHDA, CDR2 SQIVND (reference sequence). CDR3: CASSLAGSSYEQYF. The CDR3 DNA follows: TGTGCCAGTAGTCTAGCGGGGAGCTCCTACGAGCAGTACTTC.

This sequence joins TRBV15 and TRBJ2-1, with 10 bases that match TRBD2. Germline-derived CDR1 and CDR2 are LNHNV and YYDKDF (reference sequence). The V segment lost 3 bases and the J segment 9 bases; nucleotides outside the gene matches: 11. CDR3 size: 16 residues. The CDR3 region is CATSRGRGTSVGEQFF. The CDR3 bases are TGTGCCACCAGCAGGGGCCGTGGGACTAGCGTTGGTGAGCAGTTCTTC.

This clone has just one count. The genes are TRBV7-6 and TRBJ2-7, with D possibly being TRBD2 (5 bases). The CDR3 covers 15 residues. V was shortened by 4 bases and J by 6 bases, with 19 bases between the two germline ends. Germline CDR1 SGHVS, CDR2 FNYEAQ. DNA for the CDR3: TGTGCCAGCAGCTCCCAGACGGGAAGGGCTGTCGAGCAGTACTTC. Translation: CASSSQTGRAVEQYF.

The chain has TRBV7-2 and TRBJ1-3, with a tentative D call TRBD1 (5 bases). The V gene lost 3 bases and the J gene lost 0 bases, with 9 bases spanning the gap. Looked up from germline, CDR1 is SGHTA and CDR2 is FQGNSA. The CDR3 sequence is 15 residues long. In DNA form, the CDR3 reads TGTGCCAGCAGCTTGGGGGGGAGCTCTGGAAACACCATATATTTT. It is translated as CASSLGGSSGNTIYF. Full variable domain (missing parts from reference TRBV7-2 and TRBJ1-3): GAGVSQSPSNKVTEKGKDVELRCDPISGHTALYWYRQSLGQGLEFLIYFQGNSAPDKSGLPSDRFSAERTGGSVSTLTIQRTQQEDSAVYLCASSLGGSSGNTIYFGEGSWLTVV.

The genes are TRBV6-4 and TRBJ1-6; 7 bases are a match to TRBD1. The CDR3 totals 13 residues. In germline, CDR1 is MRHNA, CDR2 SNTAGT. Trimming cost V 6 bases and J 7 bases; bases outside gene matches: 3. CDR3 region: CASSPTGNSPLHF. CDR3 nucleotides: TGTGCCAGCAGCCCGACAGGGAATTCACCCCTCCACTTT.

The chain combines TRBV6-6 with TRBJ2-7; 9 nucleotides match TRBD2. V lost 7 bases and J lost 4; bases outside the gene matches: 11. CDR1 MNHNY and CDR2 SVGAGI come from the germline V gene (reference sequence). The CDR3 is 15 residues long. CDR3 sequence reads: CASTGIGGRAYEQYF. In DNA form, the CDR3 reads TGTGCCAGCACGGGGATCGGCGGGAGGGCTTACGAGCAGTACTTC.

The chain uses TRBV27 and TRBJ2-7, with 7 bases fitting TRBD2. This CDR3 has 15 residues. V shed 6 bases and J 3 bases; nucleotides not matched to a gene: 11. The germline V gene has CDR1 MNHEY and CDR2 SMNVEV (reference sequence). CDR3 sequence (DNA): TGTGCCAGCAGCATCACCGGGGAGGGGATCTACGAGCAGTACTTC. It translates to CASSITGEGIYEQYF.

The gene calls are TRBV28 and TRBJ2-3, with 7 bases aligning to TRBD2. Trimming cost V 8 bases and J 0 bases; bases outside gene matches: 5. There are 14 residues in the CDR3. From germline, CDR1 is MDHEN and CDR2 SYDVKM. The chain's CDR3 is CASGLAGSTDTQYF. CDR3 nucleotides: TGTGCCAGCGGCTTAGCGGGTAGCACAGATACGCAGTATTTT.

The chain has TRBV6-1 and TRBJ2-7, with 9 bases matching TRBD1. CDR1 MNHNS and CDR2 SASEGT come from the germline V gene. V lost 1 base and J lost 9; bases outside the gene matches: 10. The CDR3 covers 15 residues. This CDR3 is CASSEGRNRGRGQYF. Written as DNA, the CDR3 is TGTGCCAGCAGTGAAGGGCGAAACAGGGGGCGGGGGCAGTACTTC.

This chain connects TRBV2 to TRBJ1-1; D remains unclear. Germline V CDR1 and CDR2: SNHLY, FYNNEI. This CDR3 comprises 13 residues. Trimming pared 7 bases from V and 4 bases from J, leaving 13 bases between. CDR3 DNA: TGTGCCAGCATTTTAGGAGGTCGCACTGAAGCTTTCTTT. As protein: CASILGGRTEAFF.

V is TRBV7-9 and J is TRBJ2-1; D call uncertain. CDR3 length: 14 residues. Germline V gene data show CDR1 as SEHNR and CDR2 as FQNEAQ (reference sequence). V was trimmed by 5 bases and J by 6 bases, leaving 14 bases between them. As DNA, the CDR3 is TGTGCCAGCAGCCTAACGACAAGACCCAATGAGCAGTTCTTC. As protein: CASSLTTRPNEQFF.

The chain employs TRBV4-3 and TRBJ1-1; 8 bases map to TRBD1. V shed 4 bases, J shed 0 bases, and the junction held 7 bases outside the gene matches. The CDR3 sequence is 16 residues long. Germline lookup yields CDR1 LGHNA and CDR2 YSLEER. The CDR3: CASSRDRFEMNTEAFF. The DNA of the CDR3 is TGCGCCAGCAGCCGGGACAGGTTTGAGATGAACACTGAAGCTTTCTTT.

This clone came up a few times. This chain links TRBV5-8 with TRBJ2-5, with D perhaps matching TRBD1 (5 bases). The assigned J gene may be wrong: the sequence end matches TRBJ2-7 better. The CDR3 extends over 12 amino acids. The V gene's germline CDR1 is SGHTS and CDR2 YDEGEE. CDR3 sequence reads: CASSPWTHEQYF. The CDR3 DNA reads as TGTGCCAGCAGCCCTTGGACACACGAGCAGTACTTC.

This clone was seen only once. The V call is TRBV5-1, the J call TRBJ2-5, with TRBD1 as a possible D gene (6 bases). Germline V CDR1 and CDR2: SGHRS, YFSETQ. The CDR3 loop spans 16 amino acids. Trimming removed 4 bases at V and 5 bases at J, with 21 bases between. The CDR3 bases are TGCGCCAGCAGCCCAGGGGCTAGTCGCGAGGGGGAGACCCAGTACTTC. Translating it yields CASSPGASREGETQYF. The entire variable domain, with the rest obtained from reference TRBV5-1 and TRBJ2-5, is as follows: KAGVTQTPRYLIKTRGQQVTLSCSPISGHRSVSWYQQTPGQGLQFLFEYFSETQRNKGNFPGRFSGRQFSNSRSEMNVSTLELGDSALYLCASSPGASREGETQYFGPGTRLLVL.

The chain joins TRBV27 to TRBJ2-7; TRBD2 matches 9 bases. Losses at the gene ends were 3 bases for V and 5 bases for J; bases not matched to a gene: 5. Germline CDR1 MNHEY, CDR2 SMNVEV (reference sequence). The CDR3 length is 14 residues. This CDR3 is CASSFSGSSNEQYF. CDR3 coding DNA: TGTGCCAGCAGTTTTAGCGGGAGTTCCAACGAGCAGTACTTC.

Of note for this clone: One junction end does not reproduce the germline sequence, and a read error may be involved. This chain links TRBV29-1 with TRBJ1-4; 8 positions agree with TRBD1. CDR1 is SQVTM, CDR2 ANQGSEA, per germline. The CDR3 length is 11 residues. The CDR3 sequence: CSVEEMDRVLF. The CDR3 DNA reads TGCAGCGTTGAAGAGATGGACAGGGTGCTTTTT.